These 13 T cell receptor beta chains were all obtained from the same sample, sequenced in a study of blood T cell repertoires in COVID-19. Clones were sequenced by immunoSEQ multiplex PCR, and TCRdb holds only the in-frame ones, with some missing. The sample contains fewer than 150,000 clones, roughly 85% of which appear only once. The sample was peripheral blood. The receptors were gathered from a human donor in a cohort sampled during active COVID-19.

V and J are TRBV5-6 and TRBJ2-3; possible D gene TRBD1, 5 bases. This CDR3 has 16 amino acids. The ends were cut back, 0 bases at V and 0 bases at J, with 11 bases in the middle. The germline CDR1 and CDR2 sequences are SGHDT and YYEEEE. CDR3 loop: CASSLDRQSSTDTQYF. The CDR3 nucleotides read TGTGCCAGCAGCTTGGACAGGCAGTCTAGCACAGATACGCAGTATTTT.

The V gene is TRBV7-2, the J gene TRBJ2-1; 7 bases line up with TRBD2. The CDR3 spans 15 residues. Germline V CDR1 and CDR2: SGHTA, FQGNSA. The V and J ends lost 5 bases and 4 bases, in that order; junction bases with no gene match: 8. CDR3 loop: CASSDGGGTYNEQFF. In DNA, the CDR3 is TGTGCCAGCAGCGATGGGGGGGGGACTTACAATGAGCAGTTCTTC. The variable domain in full, with the rest retrieved from reference TRBV7-2 and TRBJ2-1, is GAGVSQSPSNKVTEKGKDVELRCDPISGHTALYWYRQSLGQGLEFLIYFQGNSAPDKSGLPSDRFSAERTGGSVSTLTIQRTQQEDSAVYLCASSDGGGTYNEQFFGPGTRLTVL.

The genes are TRBV11-2 and TRBJ1-6; unclear D gene. Germline loops: CDR1 SGHAT, CDR2 FQNNGV. The V end lost 4 bases, the J end lost 4 bases, and 8 bases lay between the germline ends. This CDR3 comprises 14 residues. The CDR3 region is CASSYGPYNSPLHF. The CDR3, as DNA: TGTGCCAGCAGCTATGGGCCGTATAATTCACCCCTCCACTTT.

V is TRBV5-1 and J is TRBJ1-4; 7 nucleotides align to TRBD1. From germline, CDR1 is SGHRS and CDR2 YFSETQ. J gave up 2 bases and V 4 bases, and 5 bases lay outside the gene matches. This CDR3 region has 15 residues. CDR3 DNA: TGCGCCAGCAGCCTAGGGACAGCCACTAATGAAAAACTGTTTTTT. Protein sequence: CASSLGTATNEKLFF.

The J gene is TRBJ2-1, the V gene TRBV27; D might be TRBD1 (6 bases). Germline lookup yields CDR1 MNHEY and CDR2 SMNVEV (reference sequence). V gave up 4 bases and J gave up 3 bases, with 13 bases separating them. CDR3 length: 15 amino acids. The CDR3 here is CASSSRGQLYNEQFF. CDR3 sequence (DNA): TGTGCCAGCAGTTCCCGTGGACAGCTCTACAATGAGCAGTTCTTC.

The genes are TRBV6-5 and TRBJ2-1, with 10 positions matching TRBD1. Germline V lookup: CDR1 MNHEY, CDR2 SVGAGI. The length of the CDR3 is 15 residues. V shed 6 bases, J shed 7 bases, and the junction held 9 bases outside the gene matches. In DNA form, the CDR3 reads TGTGCCAGCAGGCCGAGACAGGGGGCGCTTAATGAGCAGTTCTTC. This gives the protein CASRPRQGALNEQFF.

This rearrangement joins TRBV6-6 to TRBJ2-3, with D unclear. V lost 7 bases and J lost 3, with 11 bases in between. The CDR3 loop spans 13 amino acids. Germline V CDR1 and CDR2: MNHNY, SVGAGI (reference sequence). The CDR3 here is CASTAPGTDTQYF. The CDR3, as DNA: TGTGCCAGCACCGCCCCCGGGACAGATACGCAGTATTTT.

The rearrangement uses TRBV7-9 and TRBJ1-2; 7 bases are a match to TRBD1. V was clipped by 5 bases and J by 2 bases; unmatched bases: 11. Germline V gives CDR1 SEHNR, CDR2 FQNEAQ (reference sequence). The CDR3 is 16 residues long. CDR3 amino acids: CASSASQGDPNYGYTF. The CDR3 DNA reads TGTGCCAGCAGCGCAAGCCAGGGGGACCCAAACTATGGCTACACCTTC.

This chain joins TRBV5-6 and TRBJ1-2, with D perhaps matching TRBD1 (6 bases). Germline CDR1 reads SGHDT; CDR2 reads YYEEEE. Trimming removed 4 bases at V and 4 bases at J, with 17 bases between. The CDR3 length is 15 residues. In DNA form, the CDR3 reads TGTGCCAGCAGCACCGGACAGTACCCATTCTATGGCTACACCTTC. Its translation: CASSTGQYPFYGYTF.

The rearrangement links TRBV19 to TRBJ1-3; D may be TRBD1 (5 bases). Deletions cut 7 bases from V and 0 bases from J, with 13 bases between. The CDR3 length is 15 residues. Per the germline V gene, CDR1 is LNHDA and CDR2 is SQIVND (reference sequence). DNA for the CDR3: TGTGCCAGTAATCAAGAGGACATCTCTGGAAACACCATATATTTT. It encodes CASNQEDISGNTIYF.

This clone was recorded once. The chain links TRBV7-7 to TRBJ2-1, with TRBD1 matching 7 bases. With V trimmed by 4 bases and J by 1 base, 4 bases remained unmatched. The CDR3 is 15 residues long. Germline CDR1 and CDR2: SSHAT and FNYEAQ (reference sequence). CDR3 coding DNA: TGTGCCAGCAGCTCAAAGGGGGCGTCCTACAATGAGCAGTTCTTC. Its translation is CASSSKGASYNEQFF.

The chain couples TRBV18 to TRBJ1-1, with D possibly TRBD1 on 5 matching bases. The germline V gene has CDR1 KGHSH and CDR2 LQKENI. This CDR3 has 14 residues. V lost 2 bases and J 1 base, leaving 8 bases between the germline ends. CDR3 region: CASSPLGGNTEAFF. CDR3 DNA: TGTGCCAGCTCACCATTGGGGGGGAACACTGAAGCTTTCTTT.

The chain carries TRBV30 and TRBJ1-3, with unresolved D. Trimming stripped 4 bases from V and 0 bases from J, with 4 bases between. This CDR3 has 12 residues. Germline V gene sequence: CDR1 GTSNPN, CDR2 SVGIG (reference sequence). Written as DNA, the CDR3 is TGTGCCTGGATGAGCTCTGGAAACACCATATATTTT. This sequence encodes CAWMSSGNTIYF.